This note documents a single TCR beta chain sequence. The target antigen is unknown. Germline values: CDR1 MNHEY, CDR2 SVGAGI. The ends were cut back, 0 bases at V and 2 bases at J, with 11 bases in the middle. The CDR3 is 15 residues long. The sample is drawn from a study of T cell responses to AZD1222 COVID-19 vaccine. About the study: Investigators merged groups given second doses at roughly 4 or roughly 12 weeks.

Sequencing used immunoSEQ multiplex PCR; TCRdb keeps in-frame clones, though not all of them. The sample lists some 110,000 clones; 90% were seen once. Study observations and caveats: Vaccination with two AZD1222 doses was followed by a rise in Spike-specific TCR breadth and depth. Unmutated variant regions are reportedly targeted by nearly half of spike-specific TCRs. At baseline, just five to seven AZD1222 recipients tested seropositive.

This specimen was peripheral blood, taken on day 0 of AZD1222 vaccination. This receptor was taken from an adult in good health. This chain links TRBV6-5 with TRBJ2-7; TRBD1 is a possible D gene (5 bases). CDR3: CASSYSIAGPYEQYF. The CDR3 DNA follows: TGTGCCAGCAGTTACTCGATAGCAGGGCCCTACGAGCAGTACTTC.